A single sample gave rise to the 24 T cell receptor beta chains below, sequenced in a study of T-cell reconstitution after alpha-beta-depleted transplantation in children. The library targeted TCRbeta and was prepared with unique molecular identifiers. A single record per CDR3 protein comes from TCRdb applying MiXCR to the PCR reads. This sample has approximately 490,000 distinct CDR3 sequences, with about 10% found just once. The sequenced sample was PBMCs, obtained before TCRalphabeta/CD19-depleted stem cell transplant. Receptor source: a child aged 2 to 10 with inherited bone marrow failure, due to receive a stem cell transplant.

V and J are TRBV7-2 and TRBJ1-2; D is unclear. V lost 1 base and J 4 bases, leaving 10 bases between the germline ends. The CDR3 length is 14 residues. Germline V gives CDR1 SGHTA, CDR2 FQGNSA. The CDR3 nucleotides are TGTGCCAGCAGCTTAGTGGCAACAACCTATGGCTACACCTTC. Protein sequence: CASSLVATTYGYTF.

The chain joins TRBV7-9 to TRBJ2-1; D is possibly TRBD2 (5 bases). The V and J ends lost 3 bases and 5 bases respectively, with 17 bases between them. The germline CDR1 and CDR2 sequences are SEHNR and FQNEAQ (reference sequence). The CDR3 is 16 residues long. This chain's CDR3 is CASSFGWLEVDNEQFF. The CDR3 DNA follows: TGTGCCAGCAGCTTCGGGTGGCTGGAGGTCGACAATGAGCAGTTCTTC. Based on the CDR3 plus reference TRBV7-9 and TRBJ2-1, the full variable domain is DTGVSQNPRHKITKRGQNVTFRCDPISEHNRLYWYRQTLGQGPEFLTYFQNEAQLEKSRLLSDRFSAERPKGSFSTLEIQRTEQGDSAMYLCASSFGWLEVDNEQFFGPGTRLTVL.

This clonotype was found many times. The rearrangement uses TRBV20-1 and TRBJ2-3; the D call may be TRBD1 or TRBD2 (5 bases each). V was trimmed by 0 bases and J by 3 bases, leaving 19 bases between them. The germline gives CDR1 DFQATT, CDR2 SNEGSKA (reference sequence). The CDR3 consists of 17 residues. CDR3 amino acids: CSARDWVTDWGTDTQYF. Written as DNA, the CDR3 is TGCAGTGCTAGAGATTGGGTTACCGATTGGGGGACAGATACGCAGTATTTT.

V usage is TRBV30 and J usage is TRBJ2-5, with a possible D match to TRBD2 (5 bases). Germline CDR1 and CDR2: GTSNPN and SVGIG (reference sequence). V was cut by 8 bases and J by 5 bases, with 15 bases left in between. The CDR3 spans 12 residues. The CDR3 bases are TGTGCCGGCCGGGGTTGGGAGGAGACCCAGTACTTC. Its protein is CAGRGWEETQYF.

There are many counts of this clonotype. The genes are TRBV29-1 and TRBJ1-2, with D unresolved. CDR1 and CDR2 from the germline V gene are SQVTM and ANQGSEA. This CDR3 is built from 13 residues. Between the trimmed V and J ends, which lost 0 bases and 4 bases, there was a span of 9 bases. CDR3 DNA sequence: TGCAGCGTTGAAGACCCCACCCTCTATGGCTACACCTTC. Translating gives CSVEDPTLYGYTF.

This clonotype was seen ten or more times. The chain joins TRBV29-1 to TRBJ2-1, with D possibly TRBD2 on 6 matching bases. V lost 5 bases and J lost 2, with 19 bases in between. The CDR3 spans 16 residues. Germline loops: CDR1 SQVTM, CDR2 ANQGSEA. As DNA, the CDR3 is TGCAGCGTTTGGCGTATTTTCGCGGGGACCTACAATGAGCAGTTCTTC. Amino acids: CSVWRIFAGTYNEQFF.

Worth noting for this clonotype: Just one base apart from a much larger clone, this may be a read error. The chain links TRBV29-1 to TRBJ2-1, with D unclear. Trimming removed 3 bases from V and 4 bases from J, with 16 bases in between. This CDR3 region has 15 residues. Germline V gene sequence: CDR1 SQVTM, CDR2 ANQGSEA. The CDR3 loop reads CSVETTKLRYNEQFF. The CDR3 nucleotides are TGCAGCGTTGAGACAACTAAGCTAAGGTACAATGAGCAGTTCTTC.

V is TRBV7-2 and J is TRBJ2-7, with D unclear. The CDR3 runs 11 residues. The V gene lost 0 bases and the J gene lost 10 bases, with 7 bases spanning the gap. Germline V gene lookup returns CDR1 SGHTA and CDR2 FQGNSA. The CDR3 region has the DNA TGTGCCAGCAGCTTAGCGCTAGTCCAGTACTTC. Translated, it gives CASSLALVQYF.

This clonotype has more than one count but fewer than ten. J is TRBJ2-7 and V is TRBV4-3; either TRBD1 or TRBD2 may supply D (5 bases each). Germline loops: CDR1 LGHNA, CDR2 YSLEER. CDR3 size: 13 residues. Trimming cost V 0 bases and J 10 bases, with 13 bases left between them. The chain's CDR3 is CASSQDRKGRQYF. The CDR3 DNA follows: TGCGCCAGCAGCCAAGATCGTAAGGGACGACAGTACTTC.

The chain employs TRBV4-1 and TRBJ2-1; 7 positions agree with TRBD1. Germline V gene lookup returns CDR1 MGHRA and CDR2 YSYEKL. V lost 0 bases and J lost 9; bases outside the gene matches: 8. The CDR3 extends over 15 amino acids. The chain's CDR3 is CASSQEYPQGSEQFF. For the CDR3, the DNA is TGCGCCAGCAGCCAAGAATATCCACAGGGGAGTGAGCAGTTCTTC.

This clonotype has a count of ten or more. V is TRBV20-1 and J is TRBJ2-2, with a weak D call TRBD2 (5 bases). The CDR3 is 16 amino acids. Germline loops: CDR1 DFQATT, CDR2 SNEGSKA (reference sequence). V shed 1 base and J shed 1 base, with 13 bases lying between them. This CDR3 is CSARGRLAENTGELFF. For the CDR3, the DNA is TGCAGTGCTAGAGGTCGGCTAGCAGAGAACACCGGGGAGCTGTTTTTT.

The table lists this clonotype with a few counts. The chain has TRBV6-1 and TRBJ1-5, with TRBD1 as a possible D gene (6 bases). The CDR3 is 14 amino acids. Germline-derived CDR1 and CDR2 are MNHNS and SASEGT. V gave up 4 bases and J gave up 3 bases, with 10 bases separating them. The CDR3 spells CASSAWTANQPQHF. Written as DNA, the CDR3 is TGTGCCAGCAGTGCTTGGACAGCCAATCAGCCCCAGCATTTT.

The V call is TRBV2, the J call TRBJ2-7; D unresolved. CDR3 length: 12 residues. The V and J ends lost 7 bases and 0 bases respectively, with 7 bases between them. Germline CDR1 reads SNHLY; CDR2 reads FYNNEI. The CDR3 is CASKGTSYEQYF. CDR3 coding DNA: TGTGCCAGCAAGGGCACCTCCTACGAGCAGTACTTC.

This clonotype was seen many times. The genes are TRBV5-5 and TRBJ2-7; D might be TRBD2 (6 bases). The CDR3 has 16 residues. From germline, CDR1 is SGHKS and CDR2 YYEKEE (reference sequence). Between the trimmed V and J ends, which lost 2 bases and 4 bases, there was a span of 19 bases. CDR3 loop: CASSFPGRESHYEQYF. CDR3 in DNA: TGTGCCAGCAGCTTCCCTGGTCGGGAGTCTCATTACGAGCAGTACTTC.

The sample holds many counts of this clonotype. The gene calls are TRBV4-1 and TRBJ2-5; weak D call: TRBD2 (5 bases). Germline loops: CDR1 MGHRA, CDR2 YSYEKL. V lost 4 bases and J 2 bases, leaving 14 bases between the germline ends. This CDR3 has 15 residues. The DNA for the CDR3 is TGCGCCAGCAGCCCGTCACGACGGGAACAAGAGACCCAGTACTTC. It yields the protein CASSPSRREQETQYF.

This clonotype was found many times. V is TRBV24-1 and J is TRBJ2-1; TRBD1 or TRBD2 may be the D gene (5 bases each). The CDR3 is 13 residues long. V lost 3 bases, J lost 9 bases, and 11 bases lay in between. CDR1 and CDR2 (germline): KGHDR, SFDVKD. CDR3 sequence: CATSDRGVPEQFF. The DNA of the CDR3 is TGTGCCACCAGTGATCGAGGGGTGCCTGAGCAGTTCTTC.

As concerns this clonotype: One base away lies a much larger clone, so this may be a sequencing read error. V usage is TRBV20-1 and J usage is TRBJ2-1, with D perhaps given as TRBD1 or TRBD2 (7 bases each). The germline gives CDR1 DFQATT, CDR2 SNEGSKA (reference sequence). This CDR3 is 16 amino acids long. The CDR3 region is CCARDWEGASYNEQFF. CDR3 coding DNA: TGCTGTGCTAGAGATTGGGAGGGGGCTTCCTACAATGAGCAGTTCTTC.

This clonotype was counted between two and nine times. The chain couples TRBV20-1 to TRBJ2-5; D gene ambiguous. The V gene lost 6 bases and the J gene lost 6 bases, with 14 bases spanning the gap. Per germline, CDR1 DFQATT and CDR2 SNEGSKA (reference sequence). This CDR3 contains 12 residues. CDR3 sequence (DNA): TGCAGTGCCGTGGATGCCGCAAAGACCCAGTACTTC. Residues: CSAVDAAKTQYF.

This clonotype was seen many times. The V gene is TRBV15, the J gene TRBJ2-3; the D gene is possibly TRBD2 (6 bases). CDR3 length equals 15 residues. The germline V and J ends were trimmed by 5 bases and 3 bases, with 15 bases remaining between them. The germline V gene has CDR1 LNHNV and CDR2 YYDKDF (reference sequence). The CDR3 DNA is TGTGCCACCAGCCCCGGGGGAGATAGAACAGATACGCAGTATTTT. It specifies CATSPGGDRTDTQYF. The entire variable domain, with the rest obtained from reference TRBV15 and TRBJ2-3, is as follows: DAMVIQNPRYQVTQFGKPVTLSCSQTLNHNVMYWYQQKSSQAPKLLFHYYDKDFNNEADTPDNFQSRRPNTSFCFLDIRSPGLGDTAMYLCATSPGGDRTDTQYFGPGTRLTVL.

The table lists this clonotype with many counts. At one of its ends the junction is not consistent with the germline gene, which may arise from a read error. The chain is built from TRBV5-1 and TRBJ2-1; D may match TRBD1 or TRBD2 (5 bases each). The CDR3 covers 14 residues. Germline CDR1 reads SGHRS; CDR2 reads YFSETQ. CDR3 coding DNA: TGTGCCAGCAGCTTGGGGACCGTCTACAATGAGCAGTTCTTC. This translates into CASSLGTVYNEQFF.

There are many counts of this clonotype. The V and J genes are TRBV6-2 or TRBV6-3 and TRBJ2-2; D might be TRBD2 (5 bases). The germline V gene has CDR1 MNHEY and CDR2 SVGEGT. Trimming shortened V by 2 bases and J by 6 bases, and 10 bases separated the two germline ends. There are 14 residues in the CDR3. The DNA for the CDR3 is TGTGCCAGCAGTTACCTAGCAGATCCCGGGGAGCTGTTTTTT. This sequence encodes CASSYLADPGELFF.

This clonotype was picked up many times. This rearrangement joins TRBV7-8 to TRBJ2-3; a possible D gene is TRBD1 (5 bases). Germline V gives CDR1 SGHVS, CDR2 FQNEAQ. The CDR3 runs to 15 residues. The V and J ends lost 1 base and 6 bases respectively, with 14 bases between them. DNA for the CDR3: TGTGCCAGCAGCTTAGGAGTAGGGGAATATGATACGCAGTATTTT. Its translation is CASSLGVGEYDTQYF.

This clonotype occurred many times. V is TRBV5-5 and J is TRBJ2-5, with TRBD2 matching over 10 bases. After removal of 4 bases from V and 5 bases from J, the junction contained 11 bases not matched to a gene. Germline values: CDR1 SGHKS, CDR2 YYEKEE (reference sequence). CDR3 length: 16 residues. The CDR3 loop is CASSPGLAVPGETQYF. DNA for the CDR3: TGTGCCAGCAGCCCCGGACTAGCGGTACCCGGGGAGACCCAGTACTTC.

This clonotype has a count of ten or more. This chain uses TRBV4-3 with TRBJ2-3; tentatively, D is TRBD2 (6 bases). The germline gives CDR1 LGHNA, CDR2 YSLEER. V lost 1 base and J lost 2, with 13 bases in between. The CDR3 is made up of 16 amino acids. The CDR3 loop reads CASSQAGGDPTDTQYF. CDR3 nucleotides: TGCGCCAGCAGCCAAGCTGGAGGGGACCCCACAGATACGCAGTATTTT.